The 13 T cell receptor beta chains in this list originate from one sample, sequenced in a study of blood T cell repertoires in COVID-19. Libraries were prepared by immunoSEQ multiplex PCR; TCRdb keeps only in-frame clonotypes and omits some of them. Among around 20,000 clones listed, about 88% were seen once. The source material was peripheral blood. All receptors come from a man aged 70 or older with acute or convalescent COVID-19.

This clone was recorded only once. The chain is built from TRBV2 and TRBJ1-5; D remains unclear. This CDR3 has 15 residues. Germline V gene data show CDR1 as SNHLY and CDR2 as FYNNEI. Deletions cut 1 base from V and 0 bases from J, with 7 bases between. The DNA for the CDR3 is TGTGCCAGCAGTGAAGGGCATTATAGCAATCAGCCCCAGCATTTT. Encoded protein: CASSEGHYSNQPQHF.

The chain joins TRBV3-1 (or the pseudogene TRBV3-2) to TRBJ2-5; D is possibly TRBD2 (6 bases). The CDR3 runs 16 residues. Per germline, CDR1 LGHDT and CDR2 YNNKEL (reference sequence). V was trimmed by 4 bases and J by 4 bases, leaving 19 bases between them. The CDR3 reads CASSRGGGKVGETQYF. CDR3 sequence (DNA): TGTGCCAGCAGCCGGGGAGGCGGGAAGGTAGGAGAGACCCAGTACTTC.

This chain connects TRBV20-1 to TRBJ2-7, with D perhaps TRBD1 (6 bases). Germline V gene lookup returns CDR1 DFQATT and CDR2 SNEGSKA (reference sequence). V gave up 3 bases and J gave up 7 bases, with 16 bases separating them. The CDR3 consists of 13 residues. The CDR3 loop reads CSASEAGVREQYF. The DNA of the CDR3 is TGCAGTGCTAGTGAGGCAGGGGTGCGGGAGCAGTACTTC.

The J gene is TRBJ2-1, the V gene TRBV11-3; 8 bases align to TRBD2. Germline CDR1 is SGHNT and CDR2 is YENEEA. The CDR3 runs 15 residues. V dropped 2 bases and J dropped 4; count of bases not matched to a gene: 4. This chain's CDR3 is CASSLSGSGYNEQFF. CDR3 nucleotide sequence: TGTGCCAGCAGCTTAAGCGGGAGTGGATACAATGAGCAGTTCTTC.

Comments on this clone: This CDR3 is also generated by other DNA sequences in the sample. V usage is TRBV28 and J usage is TRBJ1-6; TRBD1 might be the D (5 bases). The germline CDR1 and CDR2 sequences are MDHEN and SYDVKM. The CDR3 length is 14 residues. Trimming took off 3 bases at V and 10 bases at J, with 13 bases between the two ends. The CDR3 coding sequence is TGTGCCAGCAGTTTCGCCAGGGTGGTATCACCCCTCCACTTT. Its protein is CASSFARVVSPLHF.

The chain is built from TRBV2 and TRBJ1-1, with D possibly TRBD1 on 6 matching bases. The CDR3 has 15 amino acids. V was trimmed by 6 bases and J by 4 bases, leaving 18 bases between them. From germline, CDR1 is SNHLY and CDR2 FYNNEI. The CDR3 is CASRDGGLGSTEAFF. CDR3 coding DNA: TGTGCCAGCAGGGACGGGGGGCTAGGGAGCACTGAAGCTTTCTTT.

The gene calls are TRBV7-2 and TRBJ2-7, with 10 positions matching TRBD2. The CDR3 spans 14 residues. CDR1 SGHTA and CDR2 FQGNSA come from the germline V gene. Unmatched junction bases numbered 9, after V lost 5 bases and J lost 8 bases. The CDR3 region is CASSGALAGAKQYF. In DNA, the CDR3 is TGTGCCAGCAGCGGGGCGCTAGCGGGAGCGAAGCAGTACTTC. Complete variable domain (other parts from reference TRBV7-2 and TRBJ2-7): GAGVSQSPSNKVTEKGKDVELRCDPISGHTALYWYRQSLGQGLEFLIYFQGNSAPDKSGLPSDRFSAERTGGSVSTLTIQRTQQEDSAVYLCASSGALAGAKQYFGPGTRLTVT.

The chain recombines TRBV19 with TRBJ1-6; D call uncertain. V lost 3 bases and J lost 9, with 6 bases in between. Germline-derived CDR1 and CDR2 are LNHDA and SQIVND (reference sequence). This CDR3 contains 12 residues. CDR3 residues: CASSISVSPLHF. The CDR3 DNA sequence: TGTGCCAGTAGTATCTCGGTTTCACCCCTCCACTTT.

The rearrangement joins TRBV7-9 to TRBJ2-7; D may be TRBD2 (6 bases). V was shortened by 5 bases and J by 2 bases, with 25 bases between the two germline ends. This CDR3 contains 18 residues. Germline CDR1 SEHNR, CDR2 FQNEAQ (reference sequence). The CDR3 loop reads CASSPIVGRGGITYEQYF. CDR3 in DNA: TGTGCCAGCAGCCCTATCGTTGGGCGCGGCGGGATTACCTACGAGCAGTACTTC.

V is TRBV27 and J is TRBJ2-5; D is perhaps TRBD2 (6 bases). V dropped 7 bases and J dropped 5 bases, with 14 bases sitting between them. Germline CDR1 and CDR2: MNHEY and SMNVEV (reference sequence). CDR3 length: 13 residues. CDR3 sequence reads: CASKSGGEETQYF. The CDR3 bases are TGTGCCAGCAAGTCCGGAGGGGAGGAGACCCAGTACTTC.

Points on this clone: The germline gene is not matched at one end of the junction; a read error may be the cause. The chain uses TRBV18 and TRBJ2-5; D is unresolved. Germline-derived CDR1 and CDR2 are KGHSH and LQKENI. The CDR3 sequence is 13 residues long. The CDR3 loop reads CASSPAVAEAQYF. As DNA, the CDR3 is TGTGCCAGCTCACCAGCGGTCGCAGAGGCCCAGTACTTC.

The rearrangement joins TRBV7-2 to TRBJ2-5; maybe TRBD2 (6 bases). Between the trimmed V and J ends, which lost 5 bases and 4 bases, there was a span of 14 bases. The CDR3 sequence is 14 residues long. The germline V gene encodes CDR1 SGHTA and CDR2 FQGNSA. Here the CDR3 reads CASSRLPGLETQYF. DNA for the CDR3: TGTGCCAGCAGCCGTCTACCGGGACTAGAGACCCAGTACTTC.

The chain joins TRBV3-1 (or the pseudogene TRBV3-2) to TRBJ2-7, with 10 bases aligning to TRBD2. The CDR3 is made up of 14 amino acids. Per germline, CDR1 LGHDT and CDR2 YNNKEL (reference sequence). V dropped 4 bases and J dropped 2; count of bases not matched to a gene: 2. For the CDR3, the DNA is TGTGCCAGCAGCCCCACTAGCGGGACCTACGAGCAGTACTTC. As protein: CASSPTSGTYEQYF.